These 14 T cell receptor beta chains came from one sample sequenced in a study of cytomegalovirus exposure and HLA in healthy donors. The study ran its PCR with 60 Vbeta and 13 Jbeta primers. TCRdb's copy holds only in-frame clones and misses some; the assay was immunoSEQ multiplex PCR. This table holds more than 150,000 clones, around 72% found once. The specimen sequenced was PBMCs. These receptor sequences come from a woman aged 40 to 50 in good health and CMV-seropositive.

This clone was observed a single time. This chain links TRBV28 with TRBJ1-2; tentatively, D is TRBD1 (6 bases). Germline values: CDR1 MDHEN, CDR2 SYDVKM. CDR3 length equals 15 residues. With 4 bases removed from V and 0 bases from J, the gap between germline ends came to 12 bases. CDR3 protein: CASSSPAGANYGYTF. In DNA form, the CDR3 reads TGTGCCAGCAGTTCCCCAGCAGGGGCTAACTATGGCTACACCTTC.

This clone was seen a handful of times. The V and J genes are TRBV29-1 and TRBJ2-2; D gene ambiguous. CDR1 is SQVTM, CDR2 ANQGSEA, per germline. V was clipped by 3 bases and J by 4 bases, with 6 bases between them. This CDR3 contains 12 residues. CDR3 DNA sequence: TGCAGCGTTGAGAGTCCCACCGGGGAGCTGTTTTTT. The encoded protein is CSVESPTGELFF.

The chain has TRBV28 and TRBJ1-2, with 7 bases that match TRBD1. CDR3 length: 14 amino acids. Per germline, CDR1 MDHEN and CDR2 SYDVKM. The J segment lost 4 bases and the V segment lost 4 bases, leaving 6 bases of the junction unmatched. The DNA for the CDR3 is TGTGCCAGCAGTTGGGAAGGGGGCGCCTATGGCTACACCTTC. This sequence encodes CASSWEGGAYGYTF.

The chain has TRBV7-9 and TRBJ2-5; the match to TRBD2 covers 11 bases. Trimming took 5 bases from V and 2 from J; bases not matched to a gene: 4. The germline V gene encodes CDR1 SEHNR and CDR2 FQNEAQ (reference sequence). This CDR3 has 15 residues. CDR3 nucleotides: TGTGCCAGCAGCCGGGGACTAGCGGCTCAAGAGACCCAGTACTTC. Amino acids: CASSRGLAAQETQYF.

The gene calls are TRBV10-3 and TRBJ2-1, with a possible D match to TRBD2 (7 bases). V lost 4 bases and J 0 bases, leaving 16 bases between the germline ends. From germline, CDR1 is ENHRY and CDR2 SYGVKD. The CDR3 contains 17 residues. The CDR3 DNA reads TGTGCCATCAGTGCGCGCGGCGGGGGCAGCTCCTACAATGAGCAGTTCTTC. This translates into CAISARGGGSSYNEQFF.

V and J are TRBV19 and TRBJ1-1; 7 bases are shared with TRBD1. J gave up 6 bases and V 3 bases, and 10 bases lay outside the gene matches. The CDR3 has 15 amino acids. The germline V gene has CDR1 LNHDA and CDR2 SQIVND (reference sequence). CDR3 bases: TGTGCCAGTAGTATTCCTCTAATCAGGGGGGCTGAAGCTTTCTTT. The encoded protein is CASSIPLIRGAEAFF.

The J gene is TRBJ1-6, the V gene TRBV7-8, with TRBD1 as a possible D gene (6 bases). V dropped 0 bases and J dropped 8 bases, with 14 bases sitting between them. Looked up from germline, CDR1 is SGHVS and CDR2 is FQNEAQ. The CDR3 runs to 16 residues. CDR3 sequence: CASSLALWTADSPLHF. CDR3 nucleotide sequence: TGTGCCAGCAGCTTAGCGCTGTGGACAGCGGATTCACCCCTCCACTTT.

This clone was picked up a small number of times. The V and J genes are TRBV6-5 and TRBJ2-7; D may be TRBD1 (5 bases). The CDR3 has 11 residues. Germline CDR1 MNHEY, CDR2 SVGAGI. V was pared by 8 bases and J by 3 bases, with 8 bases between. The CDR3 nucleotides read TGTGCCAGCCAGGGCTACTACGAGCAGTACTTC. This codes for CASQGYYEQYF.

The chain is built from TRBV9 and TRBJ1-2; D might be TRBD1 (6 bases). CDR1 and CDR2 from the germline V gene are SGDLS and YYNGEE. V was shortened by 3 bases and J by 3 bases, with 15 bases between the two germline ends. This CDR3 contains 15 residues. CDR3: CASSDQVRGHYGYTF. The CDR3 region has the DNA TGTGCCAGCAGCGATCAGGTGCGGGGGCACTATGGCTACACCTTC. Full variable domain (outside the CDR3, taken from reference TRBV9 and TRBJ1-2): DSGVTQTPKHLITATGQRVTLRCSPRSGDLSVYWYQQSLDQGLQFLIQYYNGEERAKGNILERFSAQQFPDLHSELNLSSLELGDSALYFCASSDQVRGHYGYTFGSGTRLTVV.

The CDR3 region has the DNA TGCGCCAGCAGCCTTCTACCAGGACAGGCTGGGGAGCTGTTTTTT. Translated: CASSLLPGQAGELFF. V gene TRBV4-1 combines with J gene TRBJ2-2, with 7 bases identical to TRBD1. The V segment lost 4 bases and the J segment 8 bases; nucleotides outside the gene matches: 10. The CDR3 spans 15 residues. Looked up from germline, CDR1 is MGHRA and CDR2 is YSYEKL.

J is TRBJ2-4 and V is TRBV7-2; 8 bases line up with TRBD2. The CDR3 is 14 residues long. Unmatched junction bases numbered 8, after V lost 4 bases and J lost 9 bases. Germline V gene sequence: CDR1 SGHTA, CDR2 FQGNSA. Here the CDR3 reads CASSSDGGASIQYF. The CDR3 DNA reads TGTGCCAGCAGCTCGGACGGGGGGGCTTCCATTCAGTACTTC.

Worth noting for this clone: A read error may account for a junction end that differs from germline. The chain combines TRBV7-9 with TRBJ1-2; tentatively, D is TRBD1 (5 bases). Germline-derived CDR1 and CDR2 are SEHNR and FQNEAQ (reference sequence). The CDR3 runs 13 residues. CDR3 in DNA: TGTTCCAGCAGTTCAACAGGACCCGGGGGCTACACCTTC. Protein product: CSSSSTGPGGYTF.

This clone was recorded a few times. The chain couples TRBV18 to TRBJ1-3; D is uncertain. The germline CDR1 and CDR2 sequences are KGHSH and LQKENI. Trimming cost V 3 bases and J 3 bases, with 6 bases left between them. CDR3 length: 13 residues. This chain's CDR3 is CASSPELGNTIYF. CDR3 sequence (DNA): TGTGCCAGCTCACCGGAGCTTGGAAACACCATATATTTT.

This clone was seen a few times. The rearrangement joins TRBV2 to TRBJ2-5; 7 positions agree with TRBD2. The CDR3 runs to 14 residues. Per the germline V gene, CDR1 is SNHLY and CDR2 is FYNNEI. V lost 8 bases, J lost 0 bases, and 6 bases stayed unmatched. CDR3 sequence: CASHLGGYQETQYF. CDR3 nucleotides: TGTGCCAGCCACCTCGGGGGGTACCAAGAGACCCAGTACTTC.